Listed below are T cell receptor beta chains from one sample, sequenced in a study of cytomegalovirus exposure and HLA in healthy donors. Sequenced by immunoSEQ multiplex PCR; TCRdb stores in-frame clones only, minus some. The table shows around 90,000 clones, with about 82% occurring only once. Sequencing was performed on PBMCs. These receptors were taken from a young man in good health and CMV-seronegative. The CDR3 runs from the conserved cysteine through the conserved F or W. The D gene is left open where the match is weak. The listing skips clone size in some rows; elsewhere it reads once, few, many or a size class.

abundance	d_gene	v_gene	j_gene	CDR3aa	CDR3nt
.	.	TRBV7-9	TRBJ2-1	CASSYGTLPGDEQFF	TGTGCCAGCAGCTACGGGACACTACCAGGCGATGAGCAGTTCTTC
.	.	TRBV29-1	TRBJ2-5	CSGHRVGGETQYF	TGCAGCGGACACAGGGTCGGCGGAGAGACCCAGTACTTC
.	.	TRBV29-1	TRBJ2-5	CSVVGDQETQYF	TGCAGCGTTGTAGGGGACCAAGAGACCCAGTACTTC
.	.	TRBV7-9	TRBJ2-7	CASRGGREQYF	TGTGCCAGCAGGGGCGGGCGCGAGCAGTACTTC
.	.	TRBV4-3	TRBJ1-6	CASSYRTENSPLHF	TGCGCCAGCAGCTACCGGACAGAGAATTCACCCCTCCACTTT
once	.	TRBV4-2	TRBJ1-2	CASSQDSQGTGGYTF	TGTGCCAGCAGCCAAGATAGTCAGGGGACGGGGGGCTACACCTTC
.	.	TRBV6-1	TRBJ2-1	CASSEPRGGSNEQFF	TGTGCCAGCAGTGAGCCCAGGGGCGGGAGTAATGAGCAGTTCTTC
.	TRBD1	TRBV10-3	TRBJ1-5	CAISELQGTNQPQHF	TGTGCCATCAGTGAGCTACAGGGGACCAATCAGCCCCAGCATTTT
.	.	TRBV7-3	TRBJ1-2	CASSLTWGVGTTPSRESGYTF	TGTGCCAGCAGCTTAACGTGGGGGGTAGGCACCACCCCGTCCCGAGAGAGTGGCTACACCTTC
once	TRBD1	TRBV29-1	TRBJ1-2	CSVEGTGNYGYTF	TGCAGCGTCGAGGGGACAGGGAACTATGGCTACACCTTC
.	.	TRBV7-9	TRBJ1-1	CTSSSRGIEAFF	TGTACCAGCAGCTCCAGGGGTATTGAAGCTTTCTTT
.	TRBD1	TRBV13	TRBJ2-7	CASSFTGVGQYF	TGTGCCAGCAGCTTCACAGGGGTCGGGCAGTACTTC
.	TRBD1	TRBV4-1	TRBJ1-1	CASNYFPSGTGEPEAFF	TGCGCCAGCAATTATTTTCCCTCCGGGACAGGGGAACCTGAAGCTTTCTTT